This T cell receptor beta chain was recovered during a study of T cell responses to AZD1222 COVID-19 vaccine. Some clones are missing from TCRdb's copy, which holds only in-frame ones; the method was immunoSEQ multiplex PCR. The repertoire has about 150,000 clones, approximately 90% of them found once; the top ten carry 1.5% to 2%. Per the germline V gene, CDR1 is MDHEN and CDR2 is SYDVKM. The CDR3 is 15 amino acids. Trimming removed 6 bases at V and 3 bases at J, with 17 bases between. The chain uses TRBV28 and TRBJ1-2; D ambiguous. This TCR came from an adult in good health. The material was peripheral blood, obtained on day 0 of AZD1222 vaccination. CDR3 bases: TGTGCCAGCAGCCCAAACTTCTTCGAGGACTATGGCTACACCTTC. Encoded protein: CASSPNFFEDYGYTF.